Listed below are T cell receptor beta chains from one sample, sequenced in a study of CD8 T cells in Susac syndrome. One entry per CDR3 protein, called by TCRdb with MiXCR from the immunoSEQ multiplex PCR reads. The sample shows under 95,000 distinct CDR3 sequences, roughly 94% of them seen only once. The sequencing sample was made of CD8+ T cells from PBMCs. The receptors here all came from a human donor with Susac syndrome. The CDR3 runs from the conserved cysteine through the conserved F or W. Fields, in order: CDR3 DNA, CDR3 protein, J gene, V gene, D gene, CDR3 length. A D gene is named only where the DNA matches it firmly.

CDR3nt: TGTGCCAGCAGCATGTGGGACAGGGGTCAAGAGACCCAGTACTTC
CDR3aa: CASSMWDRGQETQYF
j_gene: TRBJ2-5
v_gene: TRBV7-9
d_gene: TRBD1
len: 15

CDR3nt: TGTGCCAGCAGTCCCCAGCTCTCAGATACGCAGTATTTT
CDR3aa: CASSPQLSDTQYF
j_gene: TRBJ2-3
v_gene: TRBV6-6
d_gene: NA
len: 13

CDR3nt: TGTGCCACCAGCAGAGTCGATGGCGAGCAGTACTTC
CDR3aa: CATSRVDGEQYF
j_gene: TRBJ2-7
v_gene: TRBV15
d_gene: NA
len: 12

CDR3nt: TGTGCCAGCAGTACAGGGATAGCCGGGGAGCTGTTTTTT
CDR3aa: CASSTGIAGELFF
j_gene: TRBJ2-2
v_gene: TRBV6-2/TRBV6-3
d_gene: NA
len: 13

CDR3nt: TGCGCCAGCAGCCAAGATATGGGTTCAGCAGCCTACGAGCAGTACTTC
CDR3aa: CASSQDMGSAAYEQYF
j_gene: TRBJ2-7
v_gene: TRBV4-3
d_gene: NA
len: 16

CDR3nt: TGTGCCAGCAGCTTCCCTACCGGGGCATCCTACGAGCAGTACTTC
CDR3aa: CASSFPTGASYEQYF
j_gene: TRBJ2-7
v_gene: TRBV13
d_gene: NA
len: 15

CDR3nt: TGCAGTGCGCTCGGACTAGCGGGAGACCGGGGGGCTAGCACAGATACGCAGTATTTT
CDR3aa: CSALGLAGDRGASTDTQYF
j_gene: TRBJ2-3
v_gene: TRBV20-1
d_gene: TRBD2
len: 19

CDR3nt: TGTGCCAGCAGTCCGATGGACAGTGCAGATACGCAGTATTTT
CDR3aa: CASSPMDSADTQYF
j_gene: TRBJ2-3
v_gene: TRBV2
d_gene: NA
len: 14

CDR3nt: TGTGCCAGCTCACCCCAGGTCTCCTACGAGCAGTACTTC
CDR3aa: CASSPQVSYEQYF
j_gene: TRBJ2-7
v_gene: TRBV18
d_gene: NA
len: 13

CDR3nt: TGTGCCAGCAGTGGGCTAGCGGATACGCAGTATTTT
CDR3aa: CASSGLADTQYF
j_gene: TRBJ2-3
v_gene: TRBV25-1
d_gene: NA
len: 12

CDR3nt: TGCAGTGCTAGTCTGGGGGGGATGAACACTGAAGCTTTCTTT
CDR3aa: CSASLGGMNTEAFF
j_gene: TRBJ1-1
v_gene: TRBV20-1
d_gene: NA
len: 14